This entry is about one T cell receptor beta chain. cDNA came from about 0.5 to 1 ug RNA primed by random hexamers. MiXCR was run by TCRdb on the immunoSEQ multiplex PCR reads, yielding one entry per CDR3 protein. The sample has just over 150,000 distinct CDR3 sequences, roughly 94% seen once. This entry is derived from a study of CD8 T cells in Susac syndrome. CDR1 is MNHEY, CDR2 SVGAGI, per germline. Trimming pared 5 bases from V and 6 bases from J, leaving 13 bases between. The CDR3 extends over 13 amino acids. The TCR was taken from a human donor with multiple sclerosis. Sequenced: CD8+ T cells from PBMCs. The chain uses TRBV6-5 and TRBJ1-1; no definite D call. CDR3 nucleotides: TGTGCCAGCAGTCCTCCGGGGATCTCTGAAGCTTTCTTT. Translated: CASSPPGISEAFF.